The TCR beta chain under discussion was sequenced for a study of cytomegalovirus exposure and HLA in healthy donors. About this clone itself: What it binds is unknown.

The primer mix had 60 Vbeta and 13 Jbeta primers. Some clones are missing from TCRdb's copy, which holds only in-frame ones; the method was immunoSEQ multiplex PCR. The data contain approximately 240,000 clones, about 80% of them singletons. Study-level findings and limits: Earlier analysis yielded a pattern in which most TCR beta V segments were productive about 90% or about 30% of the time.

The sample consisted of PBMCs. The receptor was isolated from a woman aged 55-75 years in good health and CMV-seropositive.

The DNA for the CDR3 is TGTGCCAGCTCACCATCCCTAACAGGGGGGTCTGAAGCTTTCTTT. Its translation: CASSPSLTGGSEAFF. J is TRBJ1-1 and V is TRBV18; TRBD1 matches at 8 bases. Per germline, CDR1 KGHSH and CDR2 LQKENI. J was trimmed by 6 bases and V by 2 bases; bases with no gene match: 8. There are 15 residues in the CDR3.